This paragraph reports one T cell receptor beta chain. Patients at the Seattle site were enrolled during active infection and followed longitudinally. These data belong to a study of blood T cell repertoires in COVID-19. Turning to the study itself: COVID-19 samples, acute and convalescent, were from the United States, Italy and Spain. PBMCs, B-cell-depleted T cells, or T cells were the source of the cDNA or gDNA that made up the material.

The CDR3 totals 14 residues. The germline CDR1 and CDR2 sequences are KGHSH and LQKENI. V was cut by 4 bases and J by 5 bases, with 11 bases left in between. Profiled with immunoSEQ multiplex PCR; TCRdb holds only in-frame clones, not every one. The sample carries some 130,000 clones, about 89% recorded once. The sequence came from a woman aged 70-85 years with COVID-19, enrolled during active disease. The sample taken for sequencing was peripheral blood. J is TRBJ2-2 and V is TRBV18; TRBD1 might be the D (5 bases). The CDR3 loop reads CASSRDSQTGELFF. The CDR3 DNA reads as TGTGCCAGCTCACGTGACAGCCAGACCGGGGAGCTGTTTTTT.